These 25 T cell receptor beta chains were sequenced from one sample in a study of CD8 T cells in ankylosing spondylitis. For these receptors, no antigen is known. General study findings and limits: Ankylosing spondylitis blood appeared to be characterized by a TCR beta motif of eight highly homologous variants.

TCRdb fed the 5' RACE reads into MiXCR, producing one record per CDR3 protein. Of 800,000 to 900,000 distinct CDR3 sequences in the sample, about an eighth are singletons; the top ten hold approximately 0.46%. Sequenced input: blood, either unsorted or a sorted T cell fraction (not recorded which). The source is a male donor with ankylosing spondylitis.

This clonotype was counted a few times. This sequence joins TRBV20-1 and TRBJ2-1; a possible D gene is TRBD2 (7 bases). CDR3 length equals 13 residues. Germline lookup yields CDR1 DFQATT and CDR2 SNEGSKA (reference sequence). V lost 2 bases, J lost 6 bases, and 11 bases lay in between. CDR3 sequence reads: CSARRGAINEQFF. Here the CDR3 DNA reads TGCAGTGCTAGACGGGGGGCTATCAATGAGCAGTTCTTC.

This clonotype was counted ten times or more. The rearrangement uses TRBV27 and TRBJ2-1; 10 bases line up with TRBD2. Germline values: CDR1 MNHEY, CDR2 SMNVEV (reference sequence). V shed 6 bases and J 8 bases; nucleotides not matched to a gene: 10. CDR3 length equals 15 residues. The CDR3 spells CASSLGLAGVYEQFF. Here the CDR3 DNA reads TGTGCCAGCAGCTTGGGGCTAGCGGGAGTATATGAGCAGTTCTTC.

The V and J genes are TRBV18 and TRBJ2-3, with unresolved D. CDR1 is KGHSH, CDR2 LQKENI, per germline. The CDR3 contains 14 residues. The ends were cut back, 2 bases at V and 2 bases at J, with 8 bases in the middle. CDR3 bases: TGTGCCAGCTCACCAGTTGAGAACACAGATACGCAGTATTTT. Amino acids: CASSPVENTDTQYF.

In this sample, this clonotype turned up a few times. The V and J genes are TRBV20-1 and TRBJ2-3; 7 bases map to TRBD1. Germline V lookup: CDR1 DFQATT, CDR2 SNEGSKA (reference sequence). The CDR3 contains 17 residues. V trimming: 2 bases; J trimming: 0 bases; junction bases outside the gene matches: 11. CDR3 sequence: CSARPPPGQTSTDTQYF. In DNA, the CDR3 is TGCAGTGCTAGACCCCCTCCGGGACAGACTAGCACAGATACGCAGTATTTT.

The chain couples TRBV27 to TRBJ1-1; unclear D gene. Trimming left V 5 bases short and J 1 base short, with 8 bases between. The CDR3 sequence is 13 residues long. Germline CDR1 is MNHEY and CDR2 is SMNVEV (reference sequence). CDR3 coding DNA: TGTGCCAGCAGTATCACACAGAACACTGAAGCTTTCTTT. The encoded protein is CASSITQNTEAFF.

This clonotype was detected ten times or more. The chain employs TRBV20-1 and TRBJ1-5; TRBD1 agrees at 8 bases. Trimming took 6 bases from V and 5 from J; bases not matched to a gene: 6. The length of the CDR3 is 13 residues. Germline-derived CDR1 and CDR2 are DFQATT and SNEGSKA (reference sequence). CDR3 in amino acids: CSARQGFDQPQHF. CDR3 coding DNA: TGCAGTGCCAGACAGGGGTTCGATCAGCCCCAGCATTTT.

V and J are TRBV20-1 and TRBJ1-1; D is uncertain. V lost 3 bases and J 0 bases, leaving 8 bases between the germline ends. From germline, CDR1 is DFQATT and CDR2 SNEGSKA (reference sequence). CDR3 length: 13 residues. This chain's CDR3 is CSAREVVNTEAFF. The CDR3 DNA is TGCAGTGCTAGGGAAGTGGTGAACACTGAAGCTTTCTTT.

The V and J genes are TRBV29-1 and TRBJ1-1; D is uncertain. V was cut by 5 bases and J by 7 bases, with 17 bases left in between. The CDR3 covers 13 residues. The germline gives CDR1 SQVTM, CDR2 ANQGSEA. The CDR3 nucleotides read TGCAGCGTTTCCGCGCGTTTGGGATATGAAGCTTTCTTT. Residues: CSVSARLGYEAFF.

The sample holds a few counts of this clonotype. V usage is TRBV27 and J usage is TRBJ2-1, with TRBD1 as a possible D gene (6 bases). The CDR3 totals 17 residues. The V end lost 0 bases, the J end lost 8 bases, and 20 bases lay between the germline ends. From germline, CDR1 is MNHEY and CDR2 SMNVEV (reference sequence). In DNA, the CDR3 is TGTGCCAGCAGTTTATCGGTACAGGGTCCTCATAGGGATGAGCAGTTCTTC. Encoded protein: CASSLSVQGPHRDEQFF.

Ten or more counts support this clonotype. The CDR3 DNA is TGTGCCAGCAGCCGGACAGGGAATTACGAGCAGTACTTC. Translating gives CASSRTGNYEQYF. The chain recombines TRBV4-2 with TRBJ2-7; 8 nucleotides match TRBD1. The CDR3 extends over 13 amino acids. Germline CDR1 and CDR2: LGHNA and YNFKEQ. V shed 4 bases and J 4 bases; nucleotides not matched to a gene: 3.

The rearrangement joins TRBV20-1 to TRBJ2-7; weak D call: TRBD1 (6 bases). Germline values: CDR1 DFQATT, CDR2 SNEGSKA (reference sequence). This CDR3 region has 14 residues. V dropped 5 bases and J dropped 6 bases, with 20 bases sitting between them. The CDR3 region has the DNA TGCAGTGCTCCTTTCCGGCAGGGGAGAGGCGAGCAGTACTTC. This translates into CSAPFRQGRGEQYF.

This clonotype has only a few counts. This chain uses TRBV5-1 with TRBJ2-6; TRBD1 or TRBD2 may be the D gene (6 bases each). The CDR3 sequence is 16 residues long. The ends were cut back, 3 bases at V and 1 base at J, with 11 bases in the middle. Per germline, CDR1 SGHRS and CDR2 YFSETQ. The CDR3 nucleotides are TGCGCCAGCAGCTGGAGGGGGGCTTCTGGGGCCAACGTCCTGACTTTC. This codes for CASSWRGASGANVLTF.

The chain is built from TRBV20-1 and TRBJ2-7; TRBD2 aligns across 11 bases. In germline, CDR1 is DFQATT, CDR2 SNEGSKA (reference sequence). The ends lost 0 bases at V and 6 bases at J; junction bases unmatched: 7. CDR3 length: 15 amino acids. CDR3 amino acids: CSARDILAGVSEQYF. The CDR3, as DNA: TGCAGTGCTAGAGATATACTAGCGGGAGTGAGCGAGCAGTACTTC.

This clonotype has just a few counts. This CDR3 reads CASSNLGEQFF. CDR3 sequence (DNA): TGTGCCAGCAGCAATTTAGGTGAGCAGTTCTTC. J is TRBJ2-1 and V is TRBV6-6; D is undetermined. Trimming shortened V by 6 bases and J by 9 bases, and 9 bases separated the two germline ends. CDR3 length: 11 amino acids. Germline V gene sequence: CDR1 MNHNY, CDR2 SVGAGI (reference sequence).

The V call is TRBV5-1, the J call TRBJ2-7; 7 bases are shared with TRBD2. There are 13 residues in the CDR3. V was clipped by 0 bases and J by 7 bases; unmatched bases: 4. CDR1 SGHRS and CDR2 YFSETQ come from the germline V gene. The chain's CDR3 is CASSLGRGEEQYF. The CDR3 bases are TGCGCCAGCAGCTTGGGCCGGGGGGAAGAGCAGTACTTC.

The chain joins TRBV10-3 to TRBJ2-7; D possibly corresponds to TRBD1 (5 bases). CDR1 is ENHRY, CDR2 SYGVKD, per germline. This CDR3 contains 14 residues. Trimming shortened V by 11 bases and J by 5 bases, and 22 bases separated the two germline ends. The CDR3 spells CAVGRAPASDEQYF. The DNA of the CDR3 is TGTGCCGTCGGCAGGGCCCCGGCCTCGGACGAGCAGTACTTC.

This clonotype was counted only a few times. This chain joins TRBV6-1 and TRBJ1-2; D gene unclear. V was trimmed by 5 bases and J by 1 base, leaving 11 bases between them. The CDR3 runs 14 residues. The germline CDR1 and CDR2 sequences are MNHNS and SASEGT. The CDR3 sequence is CASSPLILNYGYTF. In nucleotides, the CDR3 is TGTGCCAGCAGTCCGCTGATACTTAACTATGGCTACACCTTC.

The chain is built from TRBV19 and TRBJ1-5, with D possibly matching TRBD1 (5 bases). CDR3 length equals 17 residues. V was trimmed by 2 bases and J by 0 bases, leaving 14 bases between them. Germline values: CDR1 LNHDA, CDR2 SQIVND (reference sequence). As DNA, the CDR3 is TGTGCCAGTAGTATACGAGGGGTTTTCTATAGCAATCAGCCCCAGCATTTT. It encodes CASSIRGVFYSNQPQHF. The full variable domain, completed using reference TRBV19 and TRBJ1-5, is DGGITQSPKYLFRKEGQNVTLSCEQNLNHDAMYWYRQDPGQGLRLIYYSQIVNDFQKGDIAEGYSVSREKKESFPLTVTSAQKNPTAFYLCASSIRGVFYSNQPQHFGDGTRLSIL.

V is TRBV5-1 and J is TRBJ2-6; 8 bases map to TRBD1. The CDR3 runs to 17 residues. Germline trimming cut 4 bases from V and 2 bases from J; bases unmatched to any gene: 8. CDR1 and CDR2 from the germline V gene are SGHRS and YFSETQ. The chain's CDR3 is CASSGPGGSTGANVLTF. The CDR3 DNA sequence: TGCGCCAGCAGCGGCCCAGGGGGCTCAACTGGGGCCAACGTCCTGACTTTC.

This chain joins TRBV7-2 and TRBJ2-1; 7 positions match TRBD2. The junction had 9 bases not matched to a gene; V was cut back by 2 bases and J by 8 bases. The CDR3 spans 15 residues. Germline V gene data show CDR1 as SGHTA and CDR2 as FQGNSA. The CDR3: CASSLRTGGSYEQFF. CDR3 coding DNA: TGTGCCAGCAGCTTACGTACAGGCGGGAGTTATGAGCAGTTCTTC.

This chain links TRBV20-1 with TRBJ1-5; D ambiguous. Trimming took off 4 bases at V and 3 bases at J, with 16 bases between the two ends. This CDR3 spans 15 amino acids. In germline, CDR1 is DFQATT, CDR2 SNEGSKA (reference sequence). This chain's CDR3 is CSATMGGSLNQPQHF. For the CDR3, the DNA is TGCAGTGCTACTATGGGTGGCAGCCTCAATCAGCCCCAGCATTTT.

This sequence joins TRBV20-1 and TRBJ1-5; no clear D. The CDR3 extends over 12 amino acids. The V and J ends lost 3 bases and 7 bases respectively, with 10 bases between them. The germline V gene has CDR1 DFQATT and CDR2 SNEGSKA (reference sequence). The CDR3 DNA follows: TGCAGTGCTAGCAGACCGGGACAGCCCCAGCATTTT. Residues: CSASRPGQPQHF.

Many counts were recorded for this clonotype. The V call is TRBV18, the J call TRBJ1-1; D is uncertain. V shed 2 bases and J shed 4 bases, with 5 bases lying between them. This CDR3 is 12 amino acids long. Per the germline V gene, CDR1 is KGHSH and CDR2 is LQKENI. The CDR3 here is CASSPRATEAFF. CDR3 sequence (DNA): TGTGCCAGCTCACCAAGGGCCACTGAAGCTTTCTTT.

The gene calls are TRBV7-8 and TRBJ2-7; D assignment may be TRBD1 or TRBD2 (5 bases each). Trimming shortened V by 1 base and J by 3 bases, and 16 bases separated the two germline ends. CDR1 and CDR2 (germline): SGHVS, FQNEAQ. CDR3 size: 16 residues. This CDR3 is CASSLVWGNDVYEQYF. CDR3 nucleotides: TGTGCCAGCAGCTTAGTATGGGGGAATGATGTCTACGAGCAGTACTTC.

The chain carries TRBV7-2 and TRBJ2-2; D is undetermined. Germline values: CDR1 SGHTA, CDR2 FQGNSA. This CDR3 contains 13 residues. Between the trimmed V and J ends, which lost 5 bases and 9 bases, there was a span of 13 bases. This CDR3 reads CASSPPWSRELFF. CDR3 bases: TGTGCCAGCAGCCCACCTTGGAGTCGGGAGCTGTTTTTT.